This TCR beta chain came from a study of identical twins. Study-level results: Diverse VJ usage suggested most zero-insertion clonotypes were not invariant T cells.

Germline values: CDR1 DFQATT, CDR2 SNEGSKA (reference sequence). This CDR3 has 13 residues. With V trimmed by 0 bases and J by 9 bases, 5 bases remained unmatched. Comments on this clonotype: What it binds is unknown.

It was template switching that added a universal primer site, and there were unique molecular identifiers on the cDNA. MiXCR, applied by TCRdb to the 5' RACE reads, yields one record per CDR3 protein. The data show roughly 1.6 million distinct CDR3 sequences, less than 40% seen once. This chain links TRBV20-1 with TRBJ2-3, with 8 bases identical to TRBD2. The sequence was obtained from a newborn girl in good health. The sequenced material came from cord blood. The CDR3 nucleotides read TGCAGTGCTAGAGATAGGGGACTAGGCACGCAGTATTTT. Translated, it gives CSARDRGLGTQYF.